The next 12 T cell receptor beta chains were all read from a single sample in a study of cytomegalovirus exposure and HLA in healthy donors. Measured with immunoSEQ multiplex PCR; TCRdb has only the in-frame clones, and not every one. The sample lists about 360,000 clones; roughly 88% were seen once. Source material: PBMCs. These TCRs come from a woman aged 18-30 years in good health and CMV-seronegative.

The genes are TRBV4-2 and TRBJ2-7; 9 nucleotides line up with TRBD2. Looked up from germline, CDR1 is LGHNA and CDR2 is YNFKEQ. This CDR3 has 16 amino acids. The trim removed 2 bases at V and 3 bases at J, leaving 8 bases unmatched. The CDR3 DNA follows: TGTGCCAGCAGCCAACAGATAGCGGGGGCCAGCTACGAGCAGTACTTC. This codes for CASSQQIAGASYEQYF.

This clone was recorded a few times. The rearrangement joins TRBV7-9 to TRBJ1-5, with D tentatively TRBD1 (5 bases). V lost 1 base and J 6 bases, leaving 10 bases between the germline ends. CDR3 length: 14 residues. Germline V gives CDR1 SEHNR, CDR2 FQNEAQ (reference sequence). CDR3 in DNA: TGTGCCAGCAGCTTAGGGGGCTCGGTTCAGCCCCAGCATTTT. Protein sequence: CASSLGGSVQPQHF.

The chain couples TRBV7-9 to TRBJ2-7; 8 bases fit TRBD1. V was clipped by 5 bases and J by 3 bases; unmatched bases: 3. The CDR3 is 13 residues long. Germline CDR1 reads SEHNR; CDR2 reads FQNEAQ (reference sequence). The CDR3 DNA sequence: TGTGCCAGCAGCATTACAGGGGGCTACGAGCAGTACTTC. This gives the protein CASSITGGYEQYF.

The chain recombines TRBV30 with TRBJ2-7; D might be TRBD2 (5 bases). The CDR3 runs 13 residues. Germline V CDR1 and CDR2: GTSNPN, SVGIG (reference sequence). V shed 0 bases and J shed 6 bases, with 12 bases lying between them. The CDR3 nucleotides are TGTGCCTGGAGTGTCAGCGGCCTGCGCGAGCAGTACTTC. Translated, it gives CAWSVSGLREQYF.

The chain carries TRBV19 and TRBJ2-1; 7 bases are a match to TRBD1. Germline CDR1 reads LNHDA; CDR2 reads SQIVND (reference sequence). The CDR3 totals 13 residues. Trimming cost V 3 bases and J 5 bases; bases outside gene matches: 1. The CDR3 loop is CASSITGDNEQFF. DNA of the CDR3: TGTGCCAGTAGTATCACAGGGGACAATGAGCAGTTCTTC.

The chain links TRBV11-2 to TRBJ2-1; 7 nucleotides match TRBD1. Germline V gene lookup returns CDR1 SGHAT and CDR2 FQNNGV. This CDR3 is 13 amino acids long. V shed 3 bases, J shed 4 bases, and the junction held 0 bases outside the gene matches. The CDR3 loop reads CASSLGQYNEQFF. CDR3 nucleotide sequence: TGTGCCAGCAGCTTGGGACAGTACAATGAGCAGTTCTTC.

This chain connects TRBV11-1 to TRBJ2-7; perhaps TRBD2 as D (6 bases). This CDR3 comprises 14 residues. Germline V gives CDR1 SGHAT, CDR2 FQDESV (reference sequence). Trimming cost V 6 bases and J 2 bases, with 14 bases left between them. The CDR3 protein is CASSFTRLAYEQYF. The CDR3 nucleotides read TGTGCCAGCAGTTTCACCCGACTAGCCTACGAGCAGTACTTC. The full variable domain, its missing parts supplied by reference TRBV11-1 and TRBJ2-7, is EAEVAQSPRYKITEKSQAVAFWCDPISGHATLYWYRQILGQGPELLVQFQDESVVDDSQLPKDRFSAERLKGVDSTLKIQPAELGDSAMYLCASSFTRLAYEQYFGPGTRLTVT.

V usage is TRBV5-4 and J usage is TRBJ2-3; tentative D call: TRBD1 (5 bases). The V gene lost 1 base and the J gene lost 2 bases, with 8 bases spanning the gap. CDR3 length: 14 residues. CDR1 is SGHNT and CDR2 is YYREEE in the germline V gene (reference sequence). CDR3 region: CASSLSTATDTQYF. The CDR3 DNA sequence: TGTGCCAGCAGCTTGTCGACAGCCACAGATACGCAGTATTTT.

The chain carries TRBV11-1 and TRBJ2-7; 11 bases agree with TRBD2. Trimming took 5 bases from V and 7 from J; bases not matched to a gene: 10. Germline V lookup: CDR1 SGHAT, CDR2 FQDESV (reference sequence). The CDR3 sequence is 15 residues long. The CDR3 is CASSVTSGSGMEQYF. CDR3 sequence (DNA): TGTGCCAGCAGCGTCACTAGCGGGAGCGGGATGGAGCAGTACTTC.

The rearrangement links TRBV28 to TRBJ1-3; the match to TRBD1 covers 7 bases. Losses at the gene ends were 4 bases for V and 4 bases for J; bases not matched to a gene: 10. This CDR3 comprises 16 residues. CDR1 is MDHEN, CDR2 SYDVKM, per germline. The CDR3, as DNA: TGTGCCAGCAGTTCGCCGAGGCCAGGGGGAGGAAACACCATATATTTT. Encoded protein: CASSSPRPGGGNTIYF. Full variable domain (rest looked up from reference TRBV28 and TRBJ1-3): DVKVTQSSRYLVKRTGEKVFLECVQDMDHENMFWYRQDPGLGLRLIYFSYDVKMKEKGDIPEGYSVSREKKERFSLILESASTNQTSMYLCASSSPRPGGGNTIYFGEGSWLTVV.

V usage is TRBV2 and J usage is TRBJ2-3; 10 bases are shared with TRBD1. After removal of 8 bases from V and 5 bases from J, the junction contained 7 bases not matched to a gene. The germline CDR1 and CDR2 sequences are SNHLY and FYNNEI. The CDR3 totals 14 residues. The CDR3 loop reads CASADRGREDTQYF. As DNA, the CDR3 is TGTGCCAGCGCTGACAGGGGGCGGGAAGATACGCAGTATTTT.

The chain uses TRBV13 and TRBJ2-7; TRBD2 matches 9 bases. CDR3 size: 16 residues. V dropped 0 bases and J dropped 3; count of bases not matched to a gene: 6. Germline CDR1 reads PRHDT; CDR2 reads FYEKMQ (reference sequence). The CDR3 loop reads CASSLGLAGTYYEQYF. CDR3 nucleotides: TGTGCCAGCAGCTTAGGGCTAGCGGGGACGTACTACGAGCAGTACTTC.